This TCR beta chain was documented in a study of Ad26.COV2.S vaccination and SARS-CoV-2 variants. In the study overall: Donor joined the COV1001 Ad26.COV2.S trial arm. Each vaccinee took Ad26.COV2.S intramuscularly, once or twice 56 days apart. Notes on the study in general: Spike-specific TCR breadth ran higher among vaccine recipients than placebo recipients. Substantial breadth in spike-specific CD8+ and CD4+ T cell responses was reportedly seen after vaccination.

On this clone: Antigen: not known.

The treatment here: over 15 received Ad26.COV2.S at low or high dose, single or two shots; about 5 received placebo; per-sample allocation not given. Samples came from day 63 after the first vaccine or placebo injection. Method: immunoSEQ multiplex PCR; TCRdb's copy keeps in-frame clones and lacks some. The sample includes 350,000 to 500,000 clones, nearly 90% of them seen just once. This CDR3 has 17 amino acids. Germline CDR1 DFQATT, CDR2 SNEGSKA (reference sequence). With V trimmed by 3 bases and J by 0 bases, 10 bases remained unmatched. The sample in question was peripheral blood, obtained in a trial of Ad26.COV2.S vaccine versus placebo. The genes are TRBV20-1 and TRBJ2-7, with 11 bases that match TRBD2. This TCR was recovered from a person between 18 and 65 years old who received the Ad26.COV2.S COVID-19 vaccine or a placebo. The CDR3 here is CSASGASGGFISYEQYF. DNA of the CDR3: TGCAGTGCTAGTGGTGCTAGCGGGGGGTTCATCTCCTACGAGCAGTACTTC.